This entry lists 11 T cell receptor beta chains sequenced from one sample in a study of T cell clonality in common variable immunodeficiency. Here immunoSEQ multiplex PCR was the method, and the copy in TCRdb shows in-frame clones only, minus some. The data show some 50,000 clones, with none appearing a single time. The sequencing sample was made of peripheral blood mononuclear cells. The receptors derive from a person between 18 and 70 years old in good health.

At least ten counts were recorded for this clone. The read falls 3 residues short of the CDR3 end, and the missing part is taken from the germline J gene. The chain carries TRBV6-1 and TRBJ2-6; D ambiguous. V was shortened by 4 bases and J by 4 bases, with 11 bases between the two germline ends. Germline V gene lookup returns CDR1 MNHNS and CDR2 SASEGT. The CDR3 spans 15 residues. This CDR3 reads CASSVYSSGANVLTF. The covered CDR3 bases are TGTGCCAGCAGTGTGTACAGCTCGGGGGCCAACGTC.

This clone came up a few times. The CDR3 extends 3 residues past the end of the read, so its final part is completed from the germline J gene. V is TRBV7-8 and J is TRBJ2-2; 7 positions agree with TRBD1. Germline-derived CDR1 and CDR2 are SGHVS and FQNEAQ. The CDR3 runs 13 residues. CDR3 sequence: CASSPGTVEKLFF. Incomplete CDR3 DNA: TGTGCCAGCAGCCCCGGGACAGTTGAAAAG.

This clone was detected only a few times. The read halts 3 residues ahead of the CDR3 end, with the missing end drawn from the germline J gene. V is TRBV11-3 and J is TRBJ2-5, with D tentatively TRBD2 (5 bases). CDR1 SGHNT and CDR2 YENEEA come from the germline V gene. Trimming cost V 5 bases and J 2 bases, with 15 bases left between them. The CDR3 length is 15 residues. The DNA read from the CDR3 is TGTGCCAGCAGCCCCGGACCTACGGGGCAAGAGACC. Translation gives CASSPGPTGQET. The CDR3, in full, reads CASSPGPTGQETQYF.

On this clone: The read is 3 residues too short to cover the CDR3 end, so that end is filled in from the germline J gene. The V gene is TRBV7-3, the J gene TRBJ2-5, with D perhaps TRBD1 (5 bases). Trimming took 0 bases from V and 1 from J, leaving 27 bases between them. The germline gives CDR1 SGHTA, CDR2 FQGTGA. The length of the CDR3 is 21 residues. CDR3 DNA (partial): TGTGCCAGCAGCTTAACTGTCGGGCTTGGGGTAGGGGAAAACACCCAAGAGACC. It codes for CASSLTVGLGVGENTQET. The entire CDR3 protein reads CASSLTVGLGVGENTQETQYF.

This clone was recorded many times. The CDR3 region is CASSLPASGGLREQFF. The CDR3 bases that were read are TGTGCCAGCAGCTTACCCGCTAGCGGGGGGTTACGTGAG. V gene TRBV13 combines with J gene TRBJ2-1; 11 bases are a match to TRBD2. From the germline J gene comes the end of the CDR3, since the read stops 3 residues before it. From germline, CDR1 is PRHDT and CDR2 FYEKMQ (reference sequence). The trim removed 2 bases at V and 9 bases at J, leaving 9 bases unmatched. This CDR3 is 16 amino acids long.

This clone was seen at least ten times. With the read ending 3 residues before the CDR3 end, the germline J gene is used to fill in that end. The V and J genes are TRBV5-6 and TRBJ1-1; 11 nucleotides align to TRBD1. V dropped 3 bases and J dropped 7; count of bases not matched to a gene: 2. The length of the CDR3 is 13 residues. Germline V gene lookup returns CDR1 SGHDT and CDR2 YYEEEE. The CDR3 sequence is CASSSGQGGEAFF. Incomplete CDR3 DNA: TGTGCCAGCAGCTCGGGACAGGGGGGTGAA.

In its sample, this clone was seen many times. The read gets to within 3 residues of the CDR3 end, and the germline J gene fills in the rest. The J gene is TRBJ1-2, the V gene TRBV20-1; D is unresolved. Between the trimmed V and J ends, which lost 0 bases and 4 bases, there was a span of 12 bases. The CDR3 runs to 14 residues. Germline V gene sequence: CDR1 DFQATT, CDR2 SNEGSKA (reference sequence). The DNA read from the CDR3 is TGCAGTGCTAGAGATCTGTCGGGTCCCTATGGC. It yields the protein CSARDLSGPYG. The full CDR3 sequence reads CSARDLSGPYGYTF.

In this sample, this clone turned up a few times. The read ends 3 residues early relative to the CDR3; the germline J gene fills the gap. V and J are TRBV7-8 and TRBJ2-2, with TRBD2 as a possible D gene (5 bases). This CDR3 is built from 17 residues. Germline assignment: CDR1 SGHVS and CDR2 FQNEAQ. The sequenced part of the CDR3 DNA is TGTGCCAGCAGCTTAGCGAGGGCACAGAGCAGCAATTCACCG. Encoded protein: CASSLARAQSSNSP. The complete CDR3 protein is CASSLARAQSSNSPLFF.

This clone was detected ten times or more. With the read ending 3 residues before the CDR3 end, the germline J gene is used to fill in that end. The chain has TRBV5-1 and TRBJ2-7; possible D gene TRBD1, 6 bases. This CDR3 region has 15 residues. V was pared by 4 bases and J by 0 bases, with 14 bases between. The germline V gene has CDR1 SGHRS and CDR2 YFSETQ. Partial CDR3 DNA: TGCGCCAGCAGCCCATTGACAGGAGGCTCCTACGAG. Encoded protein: CASSPLTGGSYE. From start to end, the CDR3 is CASSPLTGGSYEQYF.

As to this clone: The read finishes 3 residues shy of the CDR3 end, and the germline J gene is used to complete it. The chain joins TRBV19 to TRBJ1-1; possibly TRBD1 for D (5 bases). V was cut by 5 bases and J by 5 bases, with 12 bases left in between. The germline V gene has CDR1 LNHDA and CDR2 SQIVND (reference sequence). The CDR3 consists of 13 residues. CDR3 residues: CASSSRRGTEAFF. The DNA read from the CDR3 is TGTGCCAGTAGTTCCAGGAGGGGTACTGAA.

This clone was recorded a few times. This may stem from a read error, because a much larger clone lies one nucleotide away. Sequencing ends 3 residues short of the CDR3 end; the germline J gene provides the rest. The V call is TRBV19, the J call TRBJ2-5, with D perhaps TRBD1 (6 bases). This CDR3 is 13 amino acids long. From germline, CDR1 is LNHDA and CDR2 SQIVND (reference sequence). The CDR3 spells CAGSNSGEETQYF. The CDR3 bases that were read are TGTGCCGGTAGTAATTCAGGGGAAGAGACC.